This T cell receptor beta chain was identified in a study of PD-1 blockade in classical Hodgkin lymphoma. Study-wide background: Administration of nivolumab to patients was at 3 mg/kg intravenously every 2 weeks. Overall study results and limits: It was CD4+ TCR diversity, not CD8+, that rose significantly by C4D1. Patients with a complete response exhibited baseline diversity comparable to newly diagnosed patients.

As regards this clone: The antigen remains unidentified.

The J segment lost 1 base and the V segment lost 5 bases, leaving 2 bases of the junction unmatched. Per the germline V gene, CDR1 is LNHDA and CDR2 is SQIVND (reference sequence). The CDR3 sequence is 15 residues long. All patients experienced relapse after autologous stem cell transplantation, and brentuximab vedotin exposure was variable. Patients showed best responses of complete response, partial response or progressive disease. Generated by immunoSEQ multiplex PCR, the TCRdb table keeps only in-frame clones and is missing some. The repertoire holds 50,000 to 75,000 clones, approximately 92% seen once, with over 14% in the top ten.

This rearrangement joins TRBV19 to TRBJ2-5; 12 bases fit TRBD2. The origin of this receptor is a human donor with classical Hodgkin lymphoma. The sample was peripheral blood mononuclear cells (PBMCs), taken at baseline. CDR3 DNA: TGTGCCAGTAGTGCGGGACTAGCGGGCCAAGAGACCCAGTACTTC. Its translation: CASSAGLAGQETQYF.